The present T cell receptor beta chain was sequenced within a study of OX40 agonist ivuxolimab in advanced cancers. Findings of the study overall: Expanded peripheral T cell antigen specificity was not determined.

Assay used: immunoSEQ multiplex PCR; TCRdb lists only in-frame clones, some missing. Among some 60,000 clones, 80% to 90% were seen once, and the ten largest hold under 2%. Comments on this clone: Antigen: not known.

CDR3 length equals 17 residues. V usage is TRBV21-1 and J usage is TRBJ2-2; TRBD2, the D gene given by the table, was not confirmed from the DNA. TRBV21-1 is deemed a pseudogene. Sequenced here: CD4+ or CD8+ T cells sorted from blood, sampled in a trial of the OX40 agonist ivuxolimab. The clonotype comes from an adult with an advanced solid tumor such as melanoma, head and neck, liver or kidney cancer. CDR3 sequence reads: CASSKASSGTNTGELFF. The CDR3 bases are TGTGCCAGCAGCAAAGCATCCAGCGGGACGAACACCGGGGAGCTGTTTTTT.